Here is one TCR beta chain with its context. Its specificity is unknown. The data were taken from a study of cytomegalovirus exposure and HLA in healthy donors. Study-wide context: Clustering assigned over 70% of the 350 to 400 genotyped donors to the Caucasian-associated ancestry cluster. Findings and limits, study-wide: It was reported in a later analysis that an Asian-associated ancestry cluster showed fewer N-insertions than the 666-donor mean.

Primers: 60 Vbeta forward and 13 Jbeta reverse. Repertoires were generated with immunoSEQ multiplex PCR, while TCRdb's copy carries only in-frame clones and drops some. The record lists fewer than 50,000 clones, of which the ten most abundant hold roughly 7.3%. With 5 bases removed from V and 1 base from J, the gap between germline ends came to 8 bases. Germline CDR1 reads SGHTA; CDR2 reads FQGNSA. CDR3 length: 13 residues. The gene calls are TRBV7-2 and TRBJ1-1, with no clear D. This TCR was recovered from a male donor in good health and CMV-seronegative. Specimen: PBMCs. The CDR3 loop is CASSPGRNTEAFF. CDR3 bases: TGTGCCAGCAGCCCCGGGAGGAACACTGAAGCTTTCTTT.